This is a list of T cell receptor beta chains from one sample in a study of Ad26.COV2.S vaccination and SARS-CoV-2 variants. Method: immunoSEQ multiplex PCR; TCRdb's copy keeps in-frame clones and lacks some. Among some 290,000 clones listed, roughly 86% were seen once. The source material was peripheral blood, sampled in a trial of Ad26.COV2.S vaccine versus placebo. These receptors came from a person between 18 and 65 years old who received the Ad26.COV2.S COVID-19 vaccine or a placebo. The CDR3 runs from the conserved cysteine through the conserved F or W. Each record gives: D gene, clone size, J gene, V gene, CDR3 protein, CDR3 DNA. D genes are given only for firm matches. Clone size is stated in some rows and not others, as once, few, many or a class when expanded.

>-|-|TRBJ1-1|TRBV18
CASSPSGGGTEAFF
TGTGCCAGCTCCCCTTCGGGGGGTGGTACTGAAGCTTTCTTT
>TRBD1|-|TRBJ1-2|TRBV3-1/TRBV3-2
CASSRLSRDRGYTF
TGTGCCAGCAGCCGCCTGTCCCGGGACAGAGGCTACACCTTC
>-|-|TRBJ2-1|TRBV5-4
CASSLHGANNEQFF
TGTGCCAGCAGCTTGCACGGTGCAAACAATGAGCAGTTCTTC
>-|-|TRBJ2-1|TRBV5-1
CASSWNGRSYNEQFF
TGCGCCAGCAGCTGGAACGGGCGCTCCTACAATGAGCAGTTCTTC
>-|-|TRBJ1-5|TRBV10-3
CAISPAGSGQPQHF
TGTGCCATCAGCCCTGCAGGTTCCGGGCAGCCCCAGCATTTT
>-|-|TRBJ2-2|TRBV19
CASSLATGLTGELFF
TGTGCCAGTAGTCTAGCGACAGGGCTAACCGGGGAGCTGTTTTTT
>TRBD2|-|TRBJ2-3|TRBV15
CATSRGLGGGSTDTQYF
TGTGCCACCAGCAGAGGCCTCGGGGGGGGAAGCACAGATACGCAGTATTTT
>-|-|TRBJ1-1|TRBV18
CASSRDGNRGTEAFF
TGTGCCAGCTCACGAGATGGGAATCGAGGCACTGAAGCTTTCTTT
>-|once|TRBJ1-1|TRBV21-1
CASSRKDSEAFF
TGTGCCAGCAGCAGGAAAGACTCTGAAGCTTTCTTT
>TRBD1|few|TRBJ2-5|TRBV15
CATSRGTGGWETQYF
TGTGCCACCAGCAGGGGGACAGGGGGCTGGGAGACCCAGTACTTC
>-|-|TRBJ1-1|TRBV3-1/TRBV3-2
CASSQAGVGTEAFF
TGTGCCAGCAGCCAAGCAGGGGTGGGCACTGAAGCTTTCTTT
>-|-|TRBJ1-1|TRBV7-2
CASSLVSRFEAFF
TGTGCCAGCAGCTTAGTTAGCCGGTTTGAAGCTTTCTTT
>-|-|TRBJ1-2|TRBV14
CASSQDVKGPGHYTF
TGTGCCAGCAGCCAAGATGTTAAGGGTCCGGGCCACTACACCTTC
>-|-|TRBJ1-3|TRBV15
CATSRGQGIGNTIYF
TGTGCCACCAGCAGAGGGCAGGGGATCGGAAACACCATATATTTT
>-|-|TRBJ1-2|TRBV6-5
CASRFLRGYGYTF
TGTGCCAGCAGATTCCTACGGGGATATGGCTACACCTTC
>-|-|TRBJ1-4|TRBV5-1
CASSLGQVGGSEKLFF
TGCGCCAGCAGCTTGGGACAGGTCGGAGGTAGTGAAAAACTGTTTTTT
>-|once|TRBJ2-1|TRBV9
CASSPQTGAGEQFF
TGTGCCAGCAGCCCTCAGACGGGAGCTGGGGAGCAGTTCTTC
>TRBD2|-|TRBJ2-1|TRBV27
CASSLRGEAYNEQFF
TGTGCCAGCAGTTTACGGGGGGAAGCCTACAATGAGCAGTTCTTC
>-|-|TRBJ1-6|TRBV6-2/TRBV6-3
CASSPTYSPLHF
TGTGCCAGCAGCCCGACATATTCACCCCTCCACTTT
>-|-|TRBJ1-6|TRBV5-1
CASSLNSFNSPLHF
TGCGCCAGCAGCTTGAACAGCTTTAATTCACCCCTCCACTTT
>-|-|TRBJ1-5|TRBV27
CASSLIGASNQPQHF
TGTGCCAGCAGTTTAATCGGGGCGAGCAATCAGCCCCAGCATTTT
>-|-|TRBJ1-6|TRBV5-5
CASSLGVLDSPLHF
TGTGCCAGCAGCTTAGGGGTTTTGGATTCACCCCTCCACTTT
>-|-|TRBJ1-6|TRBV7-9
CASSLAGEGPLHF
TGTGCCAGCAGCTTAGCCGGGGAAGGACCCCTCCACTTT
>TRBD1|-|TRBJ1-2|TRBV14
CASSNLDRGSRGYTF
TGTGCCAGCAGCAATCTAGACAGGGGATCGCGTGGCTACACCTTC
>-|few|TRBJ2-1|TRBV7-2
CASSHLRGTQFF
TGTGCCAGCAGCCATCTACGGGGTACGCAGTTCTTC
>TRBD2|-|TRBJ2-7|TRBV6-2/TRBV6-3
CASSPLAGVSYEQYF
TGTGCCAGCAGCCCACTAGCGGGGGTCTCCTACGAGCAGTACTTC
>TRBD1|-|TRBJ2-7|TRBV4-1
CASSHMTGMYEQYF
TGCGCCAGCAGCCACATGACAGGGATGTACGAGCAGTACTTC
>TRBD1|-|TRBJ1-3|TRBV7-9
CASSLGGQSSGNTIYF
TGTGCCAGCAGCTTAGGGGGACAGAGCTCTGGAAACACCATATATTTT
>-|-|TRBJ1-6|TRBV18
CASSPVTDYNSPLHF
TGTGCCAGCTCACCGGTGACCGACTATAATTCACCCCTCCACTTT
>TRBD1|-|TRBJ1-1|TRBV10-2
CASRERTTDRGRSPAFF
TGCGCCAGCAGGGAACGAACCACCGACAGGGGACGCTCGCCAGCTTTCTTT
>-|-|TRBJ1-1|TRBV29-1
CSVGTGWTEAFF
TGCAGCGTTGGAACAGGGTGGACTGAAGCTTTCTTT
>-|-|TRBJ2-7|TRBV19
CASSGLRGFSYEQYF
TGTGCCAGTAGTGGCCTACGGGGGTTTAGCTACGAGCAGTACTTC
>-|once|TRBJ1-1|TRBV5-1
CASSPGGATIQEAFF
TGCGCCAGCAGCCCCGGGGGGGCTACGATCCAAGAAGCTTTCTTT
>-|-|TRBJ2-7|TRBV7-3
CASSPPSSYEQYF
TGTGCCAGCAGCCCCCCATCCTCCTACGAGCAGTACTTC
>TRBD1|-|TRBJ2-2|TRBV9
CASSGYRGSGELFF
TGTGCCAGCAGCGGCTACAGGGGGTCCGGGGAGCTGTTTTTT
>-|-|TRBJ1-1|TRBV20-1
CSASEQGPRAEAFF
TGCAGTGCTAGTGAGCAGGGACCGAGGGCTGAAGCTTTCTTT
>TRBD1|-|TRBJ1-2|TRBV5-1
CASSLEGTGGTGYTF
TGCGCCAGCAGTCTGGAGGGGACAGGGGGCACTGGCTACACCTTC
>TRBD1|-|TRBJ2-7|TRBV6-5
CASRTPGQGHYEQYF
TGTGCCAGCAGAACTCCGGGACAGGGGCACTACGAGCAGTACTTC
>TRBD2|-|TRBJ2-5|TRBV30
CAWSMGGSQETQYF
TGTGCCTGGAGTATGGGGGGGTCACAAGAGACCCAGTACTTC
>-|-|TRBJ1-3|TRBV6-5
CASSPTGSGNTIYF
TGTGCCAGCAGTCCTACAGGGTCTGGAAACACCATATATTTT
>-|-|TRBJ2-1|TRBV18
CASSLGPISYNEQFF
TGTGCCAGCTCCCTGGGACCTATCTCCTACAATGAGCAGTTCTTC
>-|once|TRBJ2-7|TRBV6-1
CASSDQGILSYEQYF
TGTGCCAGCAGTGACCAGGGAATACTCTCCTACGAGCAGTACTTC
>TRBD1|-|TRBJ2-7|TRBV20-1
CSASWPGTGEQYF
TGCAGTGCTAGTTGGCCAGGGACAGGCGAGCAGTACTTC